This T cell receptor (beta chain) was sequenced in a study of T cell responses to AZD1222 COVID-19 vaccine. Points from the study as a whole: Of the AZD1222 recipients, only 5 or 6 were seropositive at baseline. Spike-wide vaccine-associated CD4 TCRs dominated at 160-218 and 743-854.

The CDR3 has 18 amino acids. With 7 bases clipped from V and 0 bases from J, the junction kept 10 bases outside the gene matches. The germline V gene encodes CDR1 MNHEY and CDR2 SMNVEV (reference sequence). Generated by immunoSEQ multiplex PCR, the TCRdb table keeps only in-frame clones and is missing some. In the table there are 100,000 to 120,000 clones, around 90% of which are singletons. Comment on this clone: Its antigen is unidentified.

The source of this sequence is an adult who received the AZD1222 COVID-19 vaccine. This specimen was peripheral blood, taken 28 days after the second AZD1222 dose. V is TRBV27 and J is TRBJ1-4, with 11 bases identical to TRBD1. CDR3 nucleotides: TGTGCCAGCAAAATAATCGGGACAGGGGGAACAACTAATGAAAAACTGTTTTTT. Translated: CASKIIGTGGTTNEKLFF.